This is a list of T cell receptor beta chains from one sample in a study of CD8+ T cells in alopecia areata. Profiling relied on immunoSEQ multiplex PCR, and the TCRdb table lists in-frame clones only, not all of them. The sample has 110,000 to 150,000 clones, roughly 58% seen once. The specimen sequenced was CD8+ T cells sorted from blood. All receptors derive from a human donor in good health. Both conserved end residues are part of each CDR3.

j_call v_call cdr3_length cdr3_aa
TRBJ2-1 TRBV25-1 11 CASISRNEQFF
TRBJ2-1 TRBV4-2 15 CASSQGTSGYNEQFF
TRBJ2-2 TRBV15 15 CATSRDRTSGGELFF
TRBJ2-1 TRBV7-2 14 CASSFSGTGNEQFF
TRBJ2-7 TRBV29-1 14 CSVGPGQGATEQYF
TRBJ2-1 TRBV18 14 CASSLRQGFNEQFF
TRBJ2-7 TRBV6-5 15 CASSYNGFSRDEQYF
TRBJ2-5 TRBV23-1 18 CASSQWQTGEPPEETQYF
TRBJ2-2 TRBV30 16 CAWSVSGRAPAGELFF
TRBJ2-1 TRBV5-1 16 CASSLGLAGLNNEQFF
TRBJ1-5 TRBV4-1 16 CASSQEFGDSNQPQHF
TRBJ2-1 TRBV30 12 CAWSVGPNEQFF
TRBJ2-1 TRBV25-1 14 CASSEARVPHEQFF
TRBJ2-7 TRBV11-2 15 CASSLEMAVSYEQYF
TRBJ2-1 TRBV4-1 17 CASSQEGGGKPYNEQFF
TRBJ2-7 TRBV4-1 12 CASSRNSNEQYF
TRBJ1-2 TRBV29-1 14 CSAATGRAPYGYTF
TRBJ2-1 TRBV7-7 16 CASSLASAGVHNEQFF
TRBJ1-5 TRBV19 17 CASSIGQGPYSNQPQHF
. TRBV16 15 CASSQGTGGSYEQYF
TRBJ2-7 TRBV2 12 CASSDRDYEQYF
TRBJ2-2 TRBV27 17 CASSRGGPLSYTGELFF
TRBJ2-1 TRBV2 12 CASVGRGPFQFF
TRBJ2-5 TRBV5-6 14 CASSLGAGQETQYF